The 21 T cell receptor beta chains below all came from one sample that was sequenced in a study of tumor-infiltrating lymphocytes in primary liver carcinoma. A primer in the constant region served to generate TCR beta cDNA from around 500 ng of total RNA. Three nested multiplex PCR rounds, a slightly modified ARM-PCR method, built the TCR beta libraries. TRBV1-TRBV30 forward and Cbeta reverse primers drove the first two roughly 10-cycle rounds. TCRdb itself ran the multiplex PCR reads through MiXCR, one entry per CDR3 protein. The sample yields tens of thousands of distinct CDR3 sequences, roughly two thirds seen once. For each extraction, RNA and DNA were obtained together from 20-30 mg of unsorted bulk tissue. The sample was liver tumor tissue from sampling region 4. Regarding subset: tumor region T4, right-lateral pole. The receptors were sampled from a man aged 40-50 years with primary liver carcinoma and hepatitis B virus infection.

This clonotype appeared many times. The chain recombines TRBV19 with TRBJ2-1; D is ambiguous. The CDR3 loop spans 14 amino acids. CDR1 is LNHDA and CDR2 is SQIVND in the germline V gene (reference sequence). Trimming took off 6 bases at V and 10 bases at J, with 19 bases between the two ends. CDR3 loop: CASSQAETGDEQFF. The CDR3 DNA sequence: TGTGCCAGTAGCCAGGCCGAAACCGGCGACGAGCAGTTCTTC.

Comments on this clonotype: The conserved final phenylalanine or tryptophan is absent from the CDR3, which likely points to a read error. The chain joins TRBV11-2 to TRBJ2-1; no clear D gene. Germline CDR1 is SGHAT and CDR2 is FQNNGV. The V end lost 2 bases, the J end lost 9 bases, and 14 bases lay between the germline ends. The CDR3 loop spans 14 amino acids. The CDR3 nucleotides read TGTGCCAGCAGCTTATACTGGCTGGATAGTGAGCAGTTCATC. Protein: CASSLYWLDSEQFI.

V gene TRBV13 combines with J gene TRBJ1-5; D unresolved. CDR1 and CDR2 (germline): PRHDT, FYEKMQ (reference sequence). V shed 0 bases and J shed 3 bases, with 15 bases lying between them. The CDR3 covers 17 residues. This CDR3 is CASSLGRWGANNQPQHF. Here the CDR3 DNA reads TGTGCCAGCAGCTTAGGGCGTTGGGGTGCGAACAATCAGCCCCAGCATTTT.

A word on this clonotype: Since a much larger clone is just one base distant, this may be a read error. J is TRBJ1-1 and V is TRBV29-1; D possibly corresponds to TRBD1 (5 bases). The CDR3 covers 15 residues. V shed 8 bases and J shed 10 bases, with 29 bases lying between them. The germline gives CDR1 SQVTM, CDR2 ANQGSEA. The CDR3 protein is CSIGPGWGMVAGAFF. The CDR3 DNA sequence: TGCAGCATTGGTCCAGGGTGGGGTATGGTCGCTGGAGCTTTCTTT.

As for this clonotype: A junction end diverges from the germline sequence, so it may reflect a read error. CDR3 bases: TGTGTCAGCCGACTAAAGGACACAAGTAGCTACGAGCAGTACTTC. This sequence encodes CVSRLKDTSSYEQYF. The chain carries TRBV12-3 or TRBV12-4 and TRBJ2-7; D possibly uses TRBD1 or TRBD2 (5 bases each). This CDR3 has 15 residues.

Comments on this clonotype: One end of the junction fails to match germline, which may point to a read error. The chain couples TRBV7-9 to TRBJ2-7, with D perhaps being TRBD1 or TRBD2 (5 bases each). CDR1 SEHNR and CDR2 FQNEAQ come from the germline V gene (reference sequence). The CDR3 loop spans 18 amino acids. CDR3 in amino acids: CASSLALATWGAYYEQYF. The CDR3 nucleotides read TGCGCCAGCAGCTTAGCGTTAGCGACCTGGGGCGCTTACTACGAGCAGTACTTC.

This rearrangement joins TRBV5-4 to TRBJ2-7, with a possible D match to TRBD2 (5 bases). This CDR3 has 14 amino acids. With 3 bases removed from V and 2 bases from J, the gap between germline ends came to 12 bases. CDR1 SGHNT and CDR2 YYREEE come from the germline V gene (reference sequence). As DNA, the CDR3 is TGTGCCAGCAGCTGTGACTACGGGCCCTACGAGCAGTACTTC. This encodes CASSCDYGPYEQYF. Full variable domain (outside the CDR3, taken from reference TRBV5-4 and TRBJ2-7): ETGVTQSPTHLIKTRGQQVTLRCSSQSGHNTVSWYQQALGQGPQFIFQYYREEENGRGNFPPRFSGLQFPNYSSELNVNALELDDSALYLCASSCDYGPYEQYFGPGTRLTVT.

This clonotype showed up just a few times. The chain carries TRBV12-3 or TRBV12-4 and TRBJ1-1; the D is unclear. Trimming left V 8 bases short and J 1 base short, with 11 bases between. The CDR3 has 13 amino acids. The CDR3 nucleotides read TGTGCCAGCGCCACGACGGAGAACACTGAAGCTTTCTTT. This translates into CASATTENTEAFF.

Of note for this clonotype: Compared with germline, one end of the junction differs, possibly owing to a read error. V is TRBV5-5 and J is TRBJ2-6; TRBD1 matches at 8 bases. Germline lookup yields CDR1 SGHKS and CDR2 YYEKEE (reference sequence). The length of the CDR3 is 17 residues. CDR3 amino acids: CVSSLWTGLAGAKVLTF. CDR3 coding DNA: TGTGTCAGCAGCTTATGGACAGGGCTTGCTGGGGCCAAGGTCCTGACTTTC.

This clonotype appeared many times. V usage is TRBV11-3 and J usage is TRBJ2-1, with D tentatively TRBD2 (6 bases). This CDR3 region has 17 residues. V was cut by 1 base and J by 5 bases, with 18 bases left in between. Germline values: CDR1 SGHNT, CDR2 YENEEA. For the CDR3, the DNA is TGTGCCAGCAGCTTAGGCGTACCGGGACTCCCCCACAATGAGCAGTTCTTC. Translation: CASSLGVPGLPHNEQFF. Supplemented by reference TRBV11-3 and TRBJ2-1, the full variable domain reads EAGVVQSPRYKIIEKKQPVAFWCNPISGHNTLYWYLQNLGQGPELLIRYENEEAVDDSQLPKDRFSAERLKGVDSTLKIQPAELGDSAVYLCASSLGVPGLPHNEQFFGPGTRLTVL.

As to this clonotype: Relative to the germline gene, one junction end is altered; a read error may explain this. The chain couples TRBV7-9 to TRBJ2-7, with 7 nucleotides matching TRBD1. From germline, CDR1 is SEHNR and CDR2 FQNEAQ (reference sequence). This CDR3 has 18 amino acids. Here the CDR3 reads CAISLYDRRDSETYEQYF. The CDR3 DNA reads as TGTGCCATCAGCTTATATGACCGACGGGACAGTGAAACCTACGAGCAGTACTTC.

CDR3 coding DNA: TGTGCCAGCAGCTTAGAGATAAGTCTCCCGGGGGAGCAGTTCTTC. This sequence encodes CASSLEISLPGEQFF. This chain connects TRBV11-2 to TRBJ2-1; possible D gene TRBD2, 5 bases. V was clipped by 0 bases and J by 10 bases, with 16 bases between them. Germline CDR1 reads SGHAT; CDR2 reads FQNNGV. The CDR3 extends over 15 amino acids.

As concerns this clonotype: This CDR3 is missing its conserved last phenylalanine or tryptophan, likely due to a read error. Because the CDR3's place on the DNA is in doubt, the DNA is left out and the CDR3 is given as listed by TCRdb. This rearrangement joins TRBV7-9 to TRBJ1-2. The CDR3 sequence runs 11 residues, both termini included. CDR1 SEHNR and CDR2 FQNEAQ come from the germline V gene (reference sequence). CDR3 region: CVSSSAWFHTL.

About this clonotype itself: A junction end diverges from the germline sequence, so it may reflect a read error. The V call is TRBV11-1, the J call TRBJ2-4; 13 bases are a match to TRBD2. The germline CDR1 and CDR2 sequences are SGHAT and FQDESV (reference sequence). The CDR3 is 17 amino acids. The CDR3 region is CSSSLPGTSGTKNIQYF. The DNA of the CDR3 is TGTTCCAGCAGCCTTCCCGGGACTAGCGGGACTAAAAACATTCAGTACTTC.

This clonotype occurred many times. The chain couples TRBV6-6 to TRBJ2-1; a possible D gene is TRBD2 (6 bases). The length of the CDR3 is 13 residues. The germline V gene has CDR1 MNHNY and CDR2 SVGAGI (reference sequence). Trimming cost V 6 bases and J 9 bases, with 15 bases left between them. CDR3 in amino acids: CASSPSSVGEQFF. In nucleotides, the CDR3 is TGTGCCAGCAGCCCATCTAGCGTAGGTGAGCAGTTCTTC.

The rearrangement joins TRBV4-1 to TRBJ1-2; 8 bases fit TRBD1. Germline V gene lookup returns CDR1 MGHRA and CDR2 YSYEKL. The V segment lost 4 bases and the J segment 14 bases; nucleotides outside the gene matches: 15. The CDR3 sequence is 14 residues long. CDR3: CASSRGDRNYGYTF. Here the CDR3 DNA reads TGCGCCAGCAGCCGAGGGGACAGGAACTATGGTTATACCTTC.

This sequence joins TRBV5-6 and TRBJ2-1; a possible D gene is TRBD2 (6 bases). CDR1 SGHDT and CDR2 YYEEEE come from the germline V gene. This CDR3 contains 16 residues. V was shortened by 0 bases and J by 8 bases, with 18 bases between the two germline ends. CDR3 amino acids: CASSLDLAGIGDEQFF. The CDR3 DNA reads TGTGCCAGCAGCTTGGATTTGGCGGGAATCGGCGATGAGCAGTTCTTC.

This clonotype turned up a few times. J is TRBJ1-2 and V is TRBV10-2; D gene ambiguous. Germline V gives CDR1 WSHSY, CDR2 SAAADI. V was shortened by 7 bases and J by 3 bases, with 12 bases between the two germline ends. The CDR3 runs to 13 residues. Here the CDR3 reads CASIFLKDYGYTF. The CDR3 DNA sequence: TGCGCCAGCATTTTCCTAAAGGACTATGGCTACACCTTC.

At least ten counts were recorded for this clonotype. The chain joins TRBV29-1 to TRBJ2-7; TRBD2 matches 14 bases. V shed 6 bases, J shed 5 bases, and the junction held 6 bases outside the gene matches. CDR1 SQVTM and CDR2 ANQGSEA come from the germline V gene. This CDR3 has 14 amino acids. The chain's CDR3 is CSVRTSGRSHEQYF. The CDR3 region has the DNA TGCAGCGTCCGGACTAGCGGGAGGAGCCACGAGCAGTACTTC.

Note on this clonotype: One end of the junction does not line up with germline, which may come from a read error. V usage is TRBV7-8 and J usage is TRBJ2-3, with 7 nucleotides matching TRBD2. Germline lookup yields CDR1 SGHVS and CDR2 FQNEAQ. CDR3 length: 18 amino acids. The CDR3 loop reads CANSSSSHPGGFPDTQYF. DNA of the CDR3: TGTGCCAACAGCTCGAGCAGCCACCCCGGGGGGTTCCCAGATACGCAGTATTTT.

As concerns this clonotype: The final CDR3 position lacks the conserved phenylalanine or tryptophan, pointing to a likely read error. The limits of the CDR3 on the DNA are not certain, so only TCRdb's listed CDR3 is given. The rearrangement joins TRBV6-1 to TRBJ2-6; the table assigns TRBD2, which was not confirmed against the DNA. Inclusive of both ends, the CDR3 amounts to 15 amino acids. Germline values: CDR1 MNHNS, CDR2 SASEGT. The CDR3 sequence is CTSSEFSQGANVPTS.